This T cell receptor (beta chain) was observed in a study of siplizumab effects on memory and regulatory T cells. Per germline, CDR1 SNHLY and CDR2 FYNNEI. The CDR3 totals 14 residues. Trimming took 6 bases from V and 1 from J; bases not matched to a gene: 5. General study findings and limits: Unstimulated naive T cells seemed to show more diversity than memory cells did, and they also seemed to be among the major contributors to the alloresponse. The authors mapped only a minor fraction of alloreactive clones to unstimulated subsets.

The protocol was immunoSEQ multiplex PCR, while the TCRdb copy is restricted to in-frame clones and leaves out a portion. The table has tens of thousands of clones, about 96% seen once. As for this clone: Its antigen is as yet unknown.

Input material: naive CD8+ T cells sorted from blood. The clonotype originates from a human donor in good health. V is TRBV2 and J is TRBJ2-7; 8 positions match TRBD2. The CDR3 loop reads CASRPGGVSYEQYF. The CDR3 DNA is TGTGCCAGCAGGCCGGGGGGGGTATCCTACGAGCAGTACTTC.